This T cell receptor beta chain was documented in a study of blood T cell repertoires in COVID-19. This table comes from immunoSEQ multiplex PCR, and its TCRdb copy is limited to in-frame clones, with some not included. The table has under 200,000 clones, 88% seen once. This clone turned up a few times. The CDR3 is 16 amino acids. Germline CDR1 reads SGHAT; CDR2 reads FQNNGV. V shed 4 bases, J shed 3 bases, and the junction held 3 bases outside the gene matches. The sequenced sample consisted of peripheral blood. The genes are TRBV11-2 and TRBJ2-2; 12 positions match TRBD2. This receptor was obtained from a man aged 45-65 years who had recovered from COVID-19. CDR3 nucleotides: TGTGCCAGCAGCTCTAGCGGGAGGGTGGACACCGGGGAGCTGTTTTTT. Protein sequence: CASSSSGRVDTGELFF.